The subject of this entry is one TCR beta chain. What it binds is not known. Primers: 60 Vbeta forward and 13 Jbeta reverse. Libraries were prepared by immunoSEQ multiplex PCR; TCRdb keeps only in-frame clonotypes and omits some of them. The sample has roughly 150,000 clones; about two thirds are singletons. The source of the sample is a study of cytomegalovirus exposure and HLA in healthy donors. At the level of the study: Falling in the Caucasian-associated ancestry cluster were less than 85% of 398 genotyped donors. Broader study findings: It has been reported that TCR beta sequences accurately predicted the HLA-A and HLA-B alleles of most subjects. Rarity held for most TCR sequences, but there were some public TCRs that occurred in many donors.

Sequenced input: PBMCs. The source of this sequence is a woman aged 18-29 years in good health and CMV-seronegative.

CDR3 residues: CASSSRQGGNYEQYV. CDR3 sequence (DNA): TGTGCCAGCAGCTCACGACAGGGTGGTAACTACGAGCAGTACGTC. V is TRBV7-8 and J is TRBJ2-7; TRBD1 aligns across 7 bases. CDR1 is SGHVS and CDR2 is FQNEAQ in the germline V gene. CDR3 length equals 15 residues. The junction had 9 bases not matched to a gene; V was cut back by 4 bases and J by 3 bases.